The 12 T cell receptor beta chains below all came from one sample that was sequenced in a study of blood T cell repertoires in COVID-19. The method was immunoSEQ multiplex PCR; TCRdb's version includes in-frame clones alone and lacks a portion of them. The table records 100,000 to 150,000 clones, 88% of them present only once. The source material was peripheral blood. The receptor set was obtained from a man aged 50-60 years with acute or convalescent COVID-19.

The chain employs TRBV5-1 and TRBJ2-2, with a possible D match to TRBD1 (6 bases). The germline gives CDR1 SGHRS, CDR2 YFSETQ. The CDR3 has 14 residues. V gave up 0 bases and J gave up 7 bases, with 10 bases separating them. The chain's CDR3 is CASSLGQGFGELFF. Written as DNA, the CDR3 is TGCGCCAGCAGCTTGGGGCAGGGGTTCGGGGAGCTGTTTTTT.

On this clone: One junction end disagrees with the germline gene, perhaps due to a read error. This chain links TRBV4-2 with TRBJ1-4, with TRBD1 identical over 7 bases. The CDR3 sequence is 17 residues long. Per the germline V gene, CDR1 is LGHNA and CDR2 is YNFKEQ. CDR3 coding DNA: TGTGCCAGCAGCCCTAGCCCCGACAGGGCAACAAATGAAAAACTGTTTTTT. Translating gives CASSPSPDRATNEKLFF.

This clone has only a few counts. The chain carries TRBV30 and TRBJ1-1, with D possibly TRBD1 on 6 matching bases. Trimming removed 5 bases from V and 7 bases from J, with 14 bases in between. This CDR3 contains 12 residues. Germline V gene sequence: CDR1 GTSNPN, CDR2 SVGIG (reference sequence). The CDR3 loop reads CAWGDEGGEAFF. The CDR3 bases are TGTGCCTGGGGAGACGAAGGGGGTGAAGCTTTCTTT. Using reference TRBV30 and TRBJ1-1 for the parts outside the CDR3, the full variable domain is SQTIHQWPATLVQPVGSPLSLECTVEGTSNPNLYWYRQAAGRGLQLLFYSVGIGQISSEVPQNLSASRPQDRQFILSSKKLLLSDSGFYLCAWGDEGGEAFFGQGTRLTVV.

The chain recombines TRBV19 with TRBJ2-4; D is perhaps TRBD2 (5 bases). From germline, CDR1 is LNHDA and CDR2 SQIVND (reference sequence). V lost 5 bases and J 4 bases, leaving 24 bases between the germline ends. This CDR3 is 18 amino acids long. CDR3 loop: CASSLRASVDLAKNIQYF. CDR3 in DNA: TGTGCCAGTAGTCTCCGGGCCAGCGTTGATCTAGCTAAAAACATTCAGTACTTC.

The rearrangement uses TRBV5-1 and TRBJ2-7; the D is unclear. Trimming left V 4 bases short and J 0 bases short, with 17 bases between. This CDR3 region has 16 residues. CDR1 and CDR2 from the germline V gene are SGHRS and YFSETQ. Written as DNA, the CDR3 is TGCGCCAGCAGCCCCGCTCCGGCGGAGAGCTCCTACGAGCAGTACTTC. This encodes CASSPAPAESSYEQYF.

The V call is TRBV5-1, the J call TRBJ2-6, with 10 positions matching TRBD1. Germline CDR1 and CDR2: SGHRS and YFSETQ. The ends lost 1 base at V and 0 bases at J; junction bases unmatched: 4. The CDR3 sequence is 18 residues long. Here the CDR3 reads CASSLWDRGNSGANVLTF. CDR3 bases: TGCGCCAGCAGCTTGTGGGACAGGGGAAACTCTGGGGCCAACGTCCTGACTTTC. The full variable domain, its missing parts supplied by reference TRBV5-1 and TRBJ2-6, is KAGVTQTPRYLIKTRGQQVTLSCSPISGHRSVSWYQQTPGQGLQFLFEYFSETQRNKGNFPGRFSGRQFSNSRSEMNVSTLELGDSALYLCASSLWDRGNSGANVLTFGAGSRLTVL.

This clone was counted a few times. The rearrangement links TRBV4-2 to TRBJ1-5, with TRBD1 as a possible D gene (5 bases). V lost 1 base and J 7 bases, leaving 14 bases between the germline ends. The CDR3 has 15 amino acids. Per the germline V gene, CDR1 is LGHNA and CDR2 is YNFKEQ. The CDR3 reads CASSQGGGGRQPQHF. The CDR3 coding sequence is TGTGCCAGCAGCCAAGGGGGGGGAGGGCGACAGCCCCAGCATTTT.

CDR3 nucleotide sequence: TGTGCCAGCAGTATCGATTCGCAGTCACCCCTCCACTTT. Protein product: CASSIDSQSPLHF. This rearrangement joins TRBV27 to TRBJ1-6; D is unclear. The V end was cut by 5 bases, the J end by 10 bases, with 12 bases between. This CDR3 spans 13 amino acids. In germline, CDR1 is MNHEY, CDR2 SMNVEV (reference sequence).

The chain links TRBV10-1 to TRBJ1-1, with 7 bases that match TRBD1. The CDR3 runs to 12 residues. The V and J ends lost 10 bases and 7 bases, in that order; junction bases with no gene match: 9. CDR1 WNHNN and CDR2 SYGVQD come from the germline V gene (reference sequence). The CDR3 bases are TGCGCCACCCCGACTCGGGACAGTGAAGCTTTCTTT. Residues: CATPTRDSEAFF.

This clone was counted between two and nine times. The chain is built from TRBV15 and TRBJ1-4, with D perhaps TRBD1 (5 bases). Germline CDR1 LNHNV, CDR2 YYDKDF (reference sequence). V shed 1 base and J shed 8 bases, with 17 bases lying between them. The CDR3 contains 16 residues. The DNA for the CDR3 is TGTGCCACCAGCAGAGGGACATCCACGGAGGGGGAAAAACTGTTTTTT. As protein: CATSRGTSTEGEKLFF.

The chain joins TRBV19 to TRBJ1-5; 8 bases align to TRBD1. The CDR3 extends over 17 amino acids. The V segment lost 5 bases and the J segment 2 bases; nucleotides outside the gene matches: 11. Germline CDR1 is LNHDA and CDR2 is SQIVND (reference sequence). The DNA for the CDR3 is TGTGCCAGTAGTGAGCAGGGGGCCCTAGTAGGCAATCAGCCCCAGCATTTT. Residues: CASSEQGALVGNQPQHF. Using reference TRBV19 and TRBJ1-5 for the parts outside the CDR3, the full variable domain is DGGITQSPKYLFRKEGQNVTLSCEQNLNHDAMYWYRQDPGQGLRLIYYSQIVNDFQKGDIAEGYSVSREKKESFPLTVTSAQKNPTAFYLCASSEQGALVGNQPQHFGDGTRLSIL.

The chain uses TRBV6-1 and TRBJ1-5; 10 bases are shared with TRBD1. The germline V gene encodes CDR1 MNHNS and CDR2 SASEGT. V lost 3 bases to trimming and J lost 7 bases; unmatched junction nucleotides: 9. The CDR3 sequence is 16 residues long. Here the CDR3 reads CASSEYRTGGWQPQHF. CDR3 DNA: TGTGCCAGCAGTGAGTATAGGACAGGGGGATGGCAGCCCCAGCATTTT.